These 2 T cell receptor beta chains originate from one sample sequenced in a study of blood T cell repertoires in COVID-19. Some clones are missing from TCRdb's copy, which holds only in-frame ones; the method was immunoSEQ multiplex PCR. The sample consists of some 150,000 clones, about 85% of them appearing once. The sample consisted of peripheral blood. Every receptor here comes from a man aged 60-69 years with COVID-19, enrolled during active disease.

The chain combines TRBV12-3 or TRBV12-4 with TRBJ1-1; possibly TRBD1 for D (6 bases). The CDR3 has 11 residues. The V gene lost 5 bases and the J gene lost 10 bases, with 11 bases spanning the gap. CDR3 region: CASSTGSRAFF. The CDR3 region has the DNA TGTGCCAGCAGTACAGGGAGTAGAGCTTTCTTT.

The chain employs TRBV4-3 and TRBJ2-7, with TRBD2 matching 8 bases. This CDR3 is built from 17 residues. The germline V gene has CDR1 LGHNA and CDR2 YSLEER. J lost 2 bases, V lost 0 bases, and 9 bases had no gene match. The CDR3 here is CASSQDLGGRTTYEQYF. For the CDR3, the DNA is TGCGCCAGCAGCCAAGATCTAGGCGGGAGGACCACCTACGAGCAGTACTTC.